The clone carrying this T cell receptor beta chain was recorded many times. The CDR3 totals 17 residues. With 5 bases removed from V and 1 base from J, the gap between germline ends came to 20 bases. Germline CDR1 LNHNV, CDR2 YYDKDF (reference sequence). This sample is part of a study of T cells after yellow fever vaccination. TCRdb used MiXCR to reprocess the 5' RACE reads, holding one entry per CDR3 protein. The data show approximately 250,000 distinct CDR3 sequences, with approximately 3.5% seen just once and about 19% held by the top ten. The V call is TRBV15, the J call TRBJ1-1; D may be TRBD1 (5 bases). Here the sequenced sample was PBMCs, taken 15 days after the yellow fever booster vaccination. The source is a man between 18 and 29 years old who received the YFV17D yellow fever vaccine. CDR3 sequence: CATSSLPGRSQNTEAFF. DNA for the CDR3: TGTGCCACCAGCTCCTTACCGGGACGGTCACAGAACACTGAAGCTTTCTTT.